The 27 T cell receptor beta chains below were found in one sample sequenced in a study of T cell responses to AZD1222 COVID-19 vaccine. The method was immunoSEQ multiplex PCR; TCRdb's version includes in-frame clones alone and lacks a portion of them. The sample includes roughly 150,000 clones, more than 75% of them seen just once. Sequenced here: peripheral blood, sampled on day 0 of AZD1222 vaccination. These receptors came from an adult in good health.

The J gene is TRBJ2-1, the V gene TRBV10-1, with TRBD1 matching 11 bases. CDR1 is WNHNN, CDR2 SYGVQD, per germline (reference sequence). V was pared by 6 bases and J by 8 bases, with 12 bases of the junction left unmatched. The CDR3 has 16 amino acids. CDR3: CASRLHRDRGSYEQFF. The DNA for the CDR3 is TGCGCCAGCAGGCTCCACCGGGACAGGGGGAGCTATGAGCAGTTCTTC.

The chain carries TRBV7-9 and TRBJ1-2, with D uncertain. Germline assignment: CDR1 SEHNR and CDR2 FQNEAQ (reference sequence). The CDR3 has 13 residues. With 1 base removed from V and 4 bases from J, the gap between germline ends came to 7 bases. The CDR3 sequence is CASSLVAAYGYTF. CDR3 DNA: TGTGCCAGCAGCTTAGTGGCAGCCTATGGCTACACCTTC.

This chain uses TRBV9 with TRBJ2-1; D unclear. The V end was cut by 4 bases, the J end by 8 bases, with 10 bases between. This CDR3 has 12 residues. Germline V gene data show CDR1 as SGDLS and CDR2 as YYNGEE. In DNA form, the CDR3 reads TGTGCCAGCAGCCCCGCCCAGTATGAGCAGTTCTTC. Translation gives CASSPAQYEQFF.

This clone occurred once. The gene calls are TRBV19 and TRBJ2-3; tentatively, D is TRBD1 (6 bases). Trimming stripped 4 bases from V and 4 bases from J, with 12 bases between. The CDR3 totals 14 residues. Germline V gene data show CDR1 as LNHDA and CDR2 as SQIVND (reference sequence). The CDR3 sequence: CASSRGQVADTQYF. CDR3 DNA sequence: TGTGCCAGTAGTAGGGGACAAGTCGCAGATACGCAGTATTTT.

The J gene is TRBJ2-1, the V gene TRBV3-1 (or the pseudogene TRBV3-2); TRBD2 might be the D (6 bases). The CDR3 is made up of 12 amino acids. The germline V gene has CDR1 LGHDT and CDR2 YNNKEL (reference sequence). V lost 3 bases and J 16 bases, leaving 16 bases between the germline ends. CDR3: CASSQRREREFF. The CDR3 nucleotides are TGTGCCAGCAGCCAGAGGCGGGAAAGAGAATTCTTC.

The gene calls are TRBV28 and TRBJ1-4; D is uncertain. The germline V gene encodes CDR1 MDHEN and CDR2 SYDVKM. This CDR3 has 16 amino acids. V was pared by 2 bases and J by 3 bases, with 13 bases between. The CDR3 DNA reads TGTGCCAGCAGTTTAGCTTCGTCGGCCTCTAATGAAAAACTGTTTTTT. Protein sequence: CASSLASSASNEKLFF.

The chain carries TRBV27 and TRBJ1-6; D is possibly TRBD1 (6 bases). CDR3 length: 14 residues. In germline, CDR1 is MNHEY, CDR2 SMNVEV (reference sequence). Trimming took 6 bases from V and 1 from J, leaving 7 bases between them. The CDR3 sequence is CASRQGSYNSPLHF. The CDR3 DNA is TGTGCCAGCAGACAGGGATCCTATAATTCACCCCTCCACTTT.

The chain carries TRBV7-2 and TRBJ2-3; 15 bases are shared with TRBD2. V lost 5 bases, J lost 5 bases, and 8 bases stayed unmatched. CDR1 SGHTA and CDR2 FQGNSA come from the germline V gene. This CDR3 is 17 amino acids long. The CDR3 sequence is CASSDGLAGGQLDTQYF. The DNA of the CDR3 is TGTGCCAGCAGCGACGGACTAGCGGGAGGGCAATTAGATACGCAGTATTTT.

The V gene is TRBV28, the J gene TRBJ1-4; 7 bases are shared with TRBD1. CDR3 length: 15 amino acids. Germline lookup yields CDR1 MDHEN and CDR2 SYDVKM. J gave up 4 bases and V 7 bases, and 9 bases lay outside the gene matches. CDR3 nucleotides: TGTGCCAGCAATCCGGGACAGCTCAATAATGAAAAACTGTTTTTT. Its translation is CASNPGQLNNEKLFF.

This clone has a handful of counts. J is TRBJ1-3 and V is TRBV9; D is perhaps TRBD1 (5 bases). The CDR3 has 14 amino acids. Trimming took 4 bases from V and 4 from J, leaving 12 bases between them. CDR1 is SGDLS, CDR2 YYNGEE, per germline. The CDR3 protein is CASSPRGEGNTIYF. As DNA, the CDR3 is TGTGCCAGCAGCCCGAGGGGCGAGGGAAACACCATATATTTT.

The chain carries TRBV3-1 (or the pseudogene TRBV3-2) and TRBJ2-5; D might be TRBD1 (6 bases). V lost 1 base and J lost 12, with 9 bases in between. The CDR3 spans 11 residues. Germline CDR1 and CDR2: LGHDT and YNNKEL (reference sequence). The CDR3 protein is CASSQGQAEYF. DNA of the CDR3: TGTGCCAGCAGCCAAGGACAGGCCGAGTACTTC.

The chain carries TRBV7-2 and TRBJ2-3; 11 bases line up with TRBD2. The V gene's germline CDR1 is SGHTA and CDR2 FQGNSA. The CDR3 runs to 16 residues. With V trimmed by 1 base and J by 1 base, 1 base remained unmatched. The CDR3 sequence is CASSLVSGRGTDTQYF. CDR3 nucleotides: TGTGCCAGCAGCTTAGTTAGCGGGAGGGGCACAGATACGCAGTATTTT.

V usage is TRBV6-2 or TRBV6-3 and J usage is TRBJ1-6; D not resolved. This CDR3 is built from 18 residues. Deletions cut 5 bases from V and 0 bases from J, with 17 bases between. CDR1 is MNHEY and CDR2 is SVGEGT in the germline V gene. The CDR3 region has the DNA TGTGCCAGCAGTACGGCCCCCTTTTCGAGCTCCTATAATTCACCCCTCCACTTT. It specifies CASSTAPFSSSYNSPLHF.

CDR3 in amino acids: CASSQVGGGGGTQYF. The CDR3 DNA reads as TGTGCCAGCAGCCAAGTGGGAGGGGGTGGCGGGACCCAGTACTTC. The chain uses TRBV3-1 (or the pseudogene TRBV3-2) and TRBJ2-5; weak D call: TRBD2 (7 bases). With 1 base removed from V and 7 bases from J, the gap between germline ends came to 16 bases. The CDR3 has 15 residues. Germline loops: CDR1 LGHDT, CDR2 YNNKEL (reference sequence).

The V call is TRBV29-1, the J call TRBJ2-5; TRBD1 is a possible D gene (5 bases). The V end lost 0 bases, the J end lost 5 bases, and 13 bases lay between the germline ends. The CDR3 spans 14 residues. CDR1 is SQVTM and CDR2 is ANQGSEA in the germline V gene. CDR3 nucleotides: TGCAGCGTTGAAGACTTAGGGGTTGAGGAGACCCAGTACTTC. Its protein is CSVEDLGVEETQYF.

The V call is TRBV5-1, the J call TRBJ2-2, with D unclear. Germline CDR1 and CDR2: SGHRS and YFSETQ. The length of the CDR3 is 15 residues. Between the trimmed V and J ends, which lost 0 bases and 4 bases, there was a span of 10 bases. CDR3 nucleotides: TGCGCCAGCAGCTTGGGTGGGAAACCCACCGGGGAGCTGTTTTTT. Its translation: CASSLGGKPTGELFF.

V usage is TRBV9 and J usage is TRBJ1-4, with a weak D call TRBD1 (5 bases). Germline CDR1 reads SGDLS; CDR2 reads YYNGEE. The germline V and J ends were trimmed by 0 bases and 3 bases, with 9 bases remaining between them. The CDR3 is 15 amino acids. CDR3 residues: CASSVAAGPNEKLFF. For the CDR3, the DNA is TGTGCCAGCAGCGTAGCGGCAGGGCCTAATGAAAAACTGTTTTTT. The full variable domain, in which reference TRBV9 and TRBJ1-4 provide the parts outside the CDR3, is DSGVTQTPKHLITATGQRVTLRCSPRSGDLSVYWYQQSLDQGLQFLIQYYNGEERAKGNILERFSAQQFPDLHSELNLSSLELGDSALYFCASSVAAGPNEKLFFGSGTQLSVL.

The CDR3: CASSFPKRRLTGKETYEQYF. As DNA, the CDR3 is TGTGCCAGCAGTTTTCCTAAACGAAGATTAACAGGGAAGGAGACCTACGAGCAGTACTTC. The rearrangement joins TRBV28 to TRBJ2-7; D possibly corresponds to TRBD1 (6 bases). Germline CDR1 is MDHEN and CDR2 is SYDVKM. Trimming cost V 3 bases and J 2 bases, with 29 bases left between them. The CDR3 is 20 residues long.

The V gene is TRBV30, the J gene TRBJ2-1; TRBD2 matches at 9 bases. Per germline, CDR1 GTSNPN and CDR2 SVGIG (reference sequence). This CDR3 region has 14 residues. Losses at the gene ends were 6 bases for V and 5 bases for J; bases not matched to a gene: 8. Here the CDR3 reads CACSSGSRNNEQFF. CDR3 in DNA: TGTGCCTGCAGTAGCGGGAGTCGGAACAATGAGCAGTTCTTC.

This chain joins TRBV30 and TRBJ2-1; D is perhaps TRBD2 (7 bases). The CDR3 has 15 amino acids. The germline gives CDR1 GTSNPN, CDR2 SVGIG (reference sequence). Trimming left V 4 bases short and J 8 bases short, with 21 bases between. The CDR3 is CAWTFGGLGGDEQFF. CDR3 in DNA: TGTGCCTGGACCTTCGGGGGGCTAGGTGGGGATGAGCAGTTCTTC.

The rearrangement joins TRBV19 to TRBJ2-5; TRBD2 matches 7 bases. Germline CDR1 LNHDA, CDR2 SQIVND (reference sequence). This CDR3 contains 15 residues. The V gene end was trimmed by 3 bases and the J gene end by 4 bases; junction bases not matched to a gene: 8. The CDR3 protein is CASSMTAGEGETQYF. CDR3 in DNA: TGTGCCAGTAGTATGACGGCGGGAGAGGGAGAGACCCAGTACTTC.

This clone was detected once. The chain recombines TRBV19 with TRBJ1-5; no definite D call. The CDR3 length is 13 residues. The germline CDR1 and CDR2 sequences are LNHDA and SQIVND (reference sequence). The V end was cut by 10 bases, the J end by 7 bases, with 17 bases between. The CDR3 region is CATTLGWGQPQHF. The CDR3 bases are TGTGCCACTACCCTCGGGTGGGGACAGCCCCAGCATTTT.

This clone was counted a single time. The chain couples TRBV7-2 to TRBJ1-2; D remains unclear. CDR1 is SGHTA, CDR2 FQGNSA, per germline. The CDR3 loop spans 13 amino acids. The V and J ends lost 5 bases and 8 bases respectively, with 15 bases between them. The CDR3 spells CASSVGVKSGYTF. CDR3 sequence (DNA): TGTGCCAGCAGCGTTGGGGTCAAAAGCGGCTACACCTTC.

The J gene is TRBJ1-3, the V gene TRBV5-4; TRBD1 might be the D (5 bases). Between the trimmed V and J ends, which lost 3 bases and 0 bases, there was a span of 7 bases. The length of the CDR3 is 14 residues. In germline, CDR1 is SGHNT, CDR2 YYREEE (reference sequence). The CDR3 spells CASSSQVSGNTIYF. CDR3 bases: TGTGCCAGCAGCTCACAGGTCTCTGGAAACACCATATATTTT.

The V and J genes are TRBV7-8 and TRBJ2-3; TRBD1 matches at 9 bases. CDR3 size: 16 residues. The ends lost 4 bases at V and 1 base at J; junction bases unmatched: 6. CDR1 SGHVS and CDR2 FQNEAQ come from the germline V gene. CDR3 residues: CASSSGQGYRTDTQYF. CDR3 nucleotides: TGTGCCAGCAGCTCAGGACAGGGGTATCGCACAGATACGCAGTATTTT.

CDR3 amino acids: CASSLGGGRWTGELFF. CDR3 in DNA: TGTGCCAGCAGCTTAGGAGGGGGGCGATGGACCGGGGAGCTGTTTTTT. The chain joins TRBV7-9 to TRBJ2-2; D is perhaps TRBD1 or TRBD2 (6 bases each). The V end was cut by 1 base, the J end by 5 bases, with 14 bases between. CDR3 length equals 16 residues. The germline CDR1 and CDR2 sequences are SEHNR and FQNEAQ (reference sequence).

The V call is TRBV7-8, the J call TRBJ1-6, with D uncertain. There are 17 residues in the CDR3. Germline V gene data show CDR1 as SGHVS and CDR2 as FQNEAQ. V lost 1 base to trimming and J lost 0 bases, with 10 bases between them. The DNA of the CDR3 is TGTGCCAGCAGCTTAGTGACCGTGAGCTCCTATAATTCACCCCTCCACTTT. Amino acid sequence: CASSLVTVSSYNSPLHF.